The sample holds a few counts of the clone carrying this T cell receptor beta chain. The antigen is unknown. The data were taken from a study of identical twins. General study points: Fewer insertions characterized abundant cord blood beta clonotypes, whereas memory repertoires showed none. Models underestimated out-of-frame TCR alpha sharing in monozygotic twins.

Germline values: CDR1 KGHSH, CDR2 LQKENI. V was clipped by 3 bases and J by 3 bases; unmatched bases: 6. The CDR3 is 16 amino acids. Using its own MiXCR run on the 5' RACE reads, TCRdb lists one record per CDR3 protein. The sample gives 250,000 to 300,000 distinct CDR3 sequences, more than 8% of which show up once; 6% to 8.5% is in the top ten. The same data also contributed to another study, on yellow fever vaccine responses in identical twins.

V and J are TRBV18 and TRBJ1-3, with 9 bases fitting TRBD1. This sequence was found in a woman aged 18-29 years in good health. Sequenced sample: CD8+ T cells sorted from blood. The CDR3 here is CASSPNRGQSGNTIYF. The CDR3 coding sequence is TGTGCCAGCTCACCGAACAGGGGGCAAAGTGGAAACACCATATATTTT.